This T cell receptor beta chain was recorded in a study of CD8 T cells in ankylosing spondylitis. The study's findings and limits: According to the report, clones linked to the disease were significantly enriched in matched synovial fluid samples taken from ankylosing spondylitis patients. Disease-linked clones bore a CD8+ phenotype, appearing relatively rarely in peripheral blood. Apparently characteristic of ankylosing spondylitis blood was a TCR beta motif (under ten highly homologous variants).

This clonotype was observed a handful of times. The antigen remains undetermined. Generation of TCR beta libraries employed quantitative 5'-RACE incorporating molecular barcodes. TCRdb called the 5' RACE reads again in MiXCR, with one record for every CDR3 protein. The data contain around 31,000 distinct CDR3 sequences, around 30% of them singletons. CDR3 length: 15 amino acids. The V and J ends lost 4 bases and 0 bases respectively, with 10 bases between them. Germline-derived CDR1 and CDR2 are MGHRA and YSYEKL. This sequence was found in a male donor with ankylosing spondylitis. The chain employs TRBV4-1 and TRBJ1-5; D is possibly TRBD1 (6 bases). The sample was synovial fluid, either unsorted or a sorted T cell fraction (not recorded which). CDR3 residues: CASSPRTDSNQPQHF. The CDR3 nucleotides are TGCGCCAGCAGCCCCCGGACAGATAGCAATCAGCCCCAGCATTTT.